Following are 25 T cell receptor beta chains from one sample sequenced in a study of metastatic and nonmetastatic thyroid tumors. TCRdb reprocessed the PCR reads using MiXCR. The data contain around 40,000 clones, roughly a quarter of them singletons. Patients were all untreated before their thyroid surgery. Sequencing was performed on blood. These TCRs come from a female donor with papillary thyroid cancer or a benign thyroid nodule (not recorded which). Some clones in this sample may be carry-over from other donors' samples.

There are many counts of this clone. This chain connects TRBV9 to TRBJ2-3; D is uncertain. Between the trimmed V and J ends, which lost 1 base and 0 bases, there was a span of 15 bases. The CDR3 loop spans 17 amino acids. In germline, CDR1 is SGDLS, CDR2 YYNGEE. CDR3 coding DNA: TGTGCCAGCAGCGTAACGGCTAACGCCGTCAGCACAGATACGCAGTATTTT. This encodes CASSVTANAVSTDTQYF. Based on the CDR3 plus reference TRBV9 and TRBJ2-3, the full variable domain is DSGVTQTPKHLITATGQRVTLRCSPRSGDLSVYWYQQSLDQGLQFLIQYYNGEERAKGNILERFSAQQFPDLHSELNLSSLELGDSALYFCASSVTANAVSTDTQYFGPGTRLTVL.

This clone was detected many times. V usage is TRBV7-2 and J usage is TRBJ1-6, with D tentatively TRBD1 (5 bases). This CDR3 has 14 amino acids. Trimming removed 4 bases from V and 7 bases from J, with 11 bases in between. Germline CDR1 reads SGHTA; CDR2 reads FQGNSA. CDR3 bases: TGTGCCAGCAGCTCGTGGGGGGGGAATTCACCCCTCCACTTT. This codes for CASSSWGGNSPLHF.

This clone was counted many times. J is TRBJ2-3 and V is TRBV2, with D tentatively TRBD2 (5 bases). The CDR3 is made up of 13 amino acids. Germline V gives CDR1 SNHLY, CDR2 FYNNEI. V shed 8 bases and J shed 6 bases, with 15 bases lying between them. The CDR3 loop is CASLGIGPDTQYF. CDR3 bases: TGTGCCAGCCTCGGGATAGGCCCCGATACGCAGTATTTT.

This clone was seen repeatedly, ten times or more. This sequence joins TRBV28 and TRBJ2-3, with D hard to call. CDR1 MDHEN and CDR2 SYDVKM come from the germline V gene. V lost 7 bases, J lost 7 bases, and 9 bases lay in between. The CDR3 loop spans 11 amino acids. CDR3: CASTLSNTQYF. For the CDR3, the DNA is TGTGCCAGCACCTTGTCCAATACGCAGTATTTT.

CDR3 nucleotide sequence: TGCAGTGCTAGAGGTGGGGGCTGGGGTTCCCCAAGGACTGAAGCTTTCTTT. The encoded protein is CSARGGGWGSPRTEAFF. The chain joins TRBV20-1 to TRBJ1-1; D perhaps matches TRBD1 (6 bases). The CDR3 runs 17 residues. The V and J ends lost 1 base and 5 bases respectively, with 23 bases between them. CDR1 and CDR2 (germline): DFQATT, SNEGSKA (reference sequence).

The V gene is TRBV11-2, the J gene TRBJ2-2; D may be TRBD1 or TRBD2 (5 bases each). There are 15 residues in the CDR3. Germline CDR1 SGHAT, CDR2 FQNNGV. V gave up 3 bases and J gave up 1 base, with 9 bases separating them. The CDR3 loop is CASSFRGQNTGELFF. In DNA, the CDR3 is TGTGCCAGCAGCTTTCGGGGCCAGAACACCGGGGAGCTGTTTTTT.

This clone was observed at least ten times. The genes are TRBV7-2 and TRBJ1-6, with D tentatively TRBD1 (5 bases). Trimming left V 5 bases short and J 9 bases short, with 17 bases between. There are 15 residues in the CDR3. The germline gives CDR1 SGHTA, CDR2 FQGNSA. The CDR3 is CASSQGHGGISPLHF. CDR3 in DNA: TGTGCCAGCAGCCAGGGCCACGGGGGGATTTCACCCCTCCACTTT.

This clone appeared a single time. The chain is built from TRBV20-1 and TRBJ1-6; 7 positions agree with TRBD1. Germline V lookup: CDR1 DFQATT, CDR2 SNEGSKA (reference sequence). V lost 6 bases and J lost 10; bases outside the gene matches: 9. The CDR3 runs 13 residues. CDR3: CSASGTVDSPLHF. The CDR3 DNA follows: TGCAGTGCCTCCGGGACAGTCGACTCACCCCTCCACTTT.

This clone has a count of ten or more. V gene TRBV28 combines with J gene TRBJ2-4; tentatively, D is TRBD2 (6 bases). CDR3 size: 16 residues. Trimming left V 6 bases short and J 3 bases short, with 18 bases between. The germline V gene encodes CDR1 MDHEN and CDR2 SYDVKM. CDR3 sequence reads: CASSLLDPGGKNIQYF. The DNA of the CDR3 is TGTGCCAGCAGCCTGTTGGACCCCGGGGGCAAAAACATTCAGTACTTC.

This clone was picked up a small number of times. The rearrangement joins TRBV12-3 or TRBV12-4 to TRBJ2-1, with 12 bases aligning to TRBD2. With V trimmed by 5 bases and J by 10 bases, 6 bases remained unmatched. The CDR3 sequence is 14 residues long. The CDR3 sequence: CASSTSGGCDEQFF. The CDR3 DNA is TGTGCCAGCAGTACTAGCGGGGGGTGTGACGAGCAGTTCTTC.

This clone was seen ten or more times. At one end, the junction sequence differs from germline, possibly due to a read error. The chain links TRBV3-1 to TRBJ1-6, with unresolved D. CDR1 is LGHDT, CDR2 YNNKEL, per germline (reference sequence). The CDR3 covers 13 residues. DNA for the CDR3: TGTGCCAGCAGCCCTGCCGCCGATACCGCACCTTTCTTT. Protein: CASSPAADTAPFF.

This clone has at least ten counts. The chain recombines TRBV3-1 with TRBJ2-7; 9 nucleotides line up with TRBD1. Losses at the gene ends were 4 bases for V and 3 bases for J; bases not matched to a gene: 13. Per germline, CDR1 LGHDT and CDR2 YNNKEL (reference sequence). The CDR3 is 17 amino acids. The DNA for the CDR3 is TGTGCCAGCAGCCTCGACAGGGGGTCGATAACAGGCTACGAGCAGTACTTC. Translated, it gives CASSLDRGSITGYEQYF.

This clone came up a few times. CDR3 nucleotide sequence: TGTGCCAGCAGCTTAGTGGGAGGGAGCAGTGAGCAGTACTTC. Its translation is CASSLVGGSSEQYF. The chain has TRBV11-2 and TRBJ2-7; 7 nucleotides line up with TRBD2. Losses at the gene ends were 1 base for V and 7 bases for J; bases not matched to a gene: 7. The V gene's germline CDR1 is SGHAT and CDR2 FQNNGV. This CDR3 spans 14 amino acids. The full variable domain, its missing parts supplied by reference TRBV11-2 and TRBJ2-7, is EAGVAQSPRYKIIEKRQSVAFWCNPISGHATLYWYQQILGQGPKLLIQFQNNGVVDDSQLPKDRFSAERLKGVDSTLKIQPAKLEDSAVYLCASSLVGGSSEQYFGPGTRLTVT.

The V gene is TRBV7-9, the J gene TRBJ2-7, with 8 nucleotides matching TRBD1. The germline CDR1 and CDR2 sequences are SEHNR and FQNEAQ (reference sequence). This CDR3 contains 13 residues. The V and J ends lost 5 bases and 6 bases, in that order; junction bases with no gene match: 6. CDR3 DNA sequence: TGTGCCAGCAGCGCCCAGGGGGCGGGCGAGCAGTACTTC. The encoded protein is CASSAQGAGEQYF.

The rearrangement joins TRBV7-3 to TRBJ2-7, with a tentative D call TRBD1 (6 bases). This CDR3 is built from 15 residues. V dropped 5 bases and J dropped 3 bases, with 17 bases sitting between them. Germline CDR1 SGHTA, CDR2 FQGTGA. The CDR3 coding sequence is TGTGCCAGCAGCCTATCAACAGGGACCCACTACGAGCAGTACTTC. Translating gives CASSLSTGTHYEQYF.

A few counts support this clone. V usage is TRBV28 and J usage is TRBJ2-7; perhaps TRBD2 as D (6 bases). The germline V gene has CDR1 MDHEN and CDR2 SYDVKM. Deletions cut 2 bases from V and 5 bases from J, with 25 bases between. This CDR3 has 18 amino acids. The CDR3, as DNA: TGTGCCAGCAGTTTAGGGGACTCAGGAGAATCGACGGCCCACGAGCAGTACTTC. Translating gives CASSLGDSGESTAHEQYF.

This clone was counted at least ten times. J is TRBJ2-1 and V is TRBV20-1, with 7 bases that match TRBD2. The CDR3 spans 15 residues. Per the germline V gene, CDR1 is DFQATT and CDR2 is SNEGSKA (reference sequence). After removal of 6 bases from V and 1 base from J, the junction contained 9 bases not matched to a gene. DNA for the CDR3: TGCAGTGCCCATAAAGCGGGATGGTCCTACAATGAGCAGTTCTTC. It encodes CSAHKAGWSYNEQFF.

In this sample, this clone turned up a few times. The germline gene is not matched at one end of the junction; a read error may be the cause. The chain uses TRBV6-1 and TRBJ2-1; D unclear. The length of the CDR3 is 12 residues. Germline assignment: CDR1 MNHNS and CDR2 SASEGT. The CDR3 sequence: CASSSNYNEHFF. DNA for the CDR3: TGTGCCAGCAGTTCCAATTACAATGAGCATTTCTTC.

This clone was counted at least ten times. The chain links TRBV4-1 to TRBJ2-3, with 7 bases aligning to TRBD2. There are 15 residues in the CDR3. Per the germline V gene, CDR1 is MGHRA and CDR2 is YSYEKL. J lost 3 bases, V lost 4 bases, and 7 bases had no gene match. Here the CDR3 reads CASSLKAGETDTQYF. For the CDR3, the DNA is TGCGCCAGCAGCCTTAAGGCGGGAGAGACAGATACGCAGTATTTT.

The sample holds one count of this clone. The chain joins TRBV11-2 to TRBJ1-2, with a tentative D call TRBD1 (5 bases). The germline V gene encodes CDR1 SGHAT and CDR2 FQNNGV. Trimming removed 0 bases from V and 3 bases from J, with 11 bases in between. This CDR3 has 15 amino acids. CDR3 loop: CASSLDLRGDYGYTF. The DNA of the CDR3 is TGTGCCAGCAGCTTAGATCTGCGGGGGGACTATGGCTACACCTTC.

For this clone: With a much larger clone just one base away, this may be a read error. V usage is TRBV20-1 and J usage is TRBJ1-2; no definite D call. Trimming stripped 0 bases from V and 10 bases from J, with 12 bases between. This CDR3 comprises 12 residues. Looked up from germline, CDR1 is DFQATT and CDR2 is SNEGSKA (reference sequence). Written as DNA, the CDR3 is TGCAGTGCTAGAGATGGTAGGGCCGTCTACACCTTC. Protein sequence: CSARDGRAVYTF.

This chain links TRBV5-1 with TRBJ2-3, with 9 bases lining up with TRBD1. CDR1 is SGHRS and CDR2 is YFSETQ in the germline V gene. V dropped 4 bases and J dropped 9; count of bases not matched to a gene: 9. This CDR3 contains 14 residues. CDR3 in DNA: TGCGCCAGCAGCCAGGGACAGGGCCGGGAGACGCAGTATTTT. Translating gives CASSQGQGRETQYF.

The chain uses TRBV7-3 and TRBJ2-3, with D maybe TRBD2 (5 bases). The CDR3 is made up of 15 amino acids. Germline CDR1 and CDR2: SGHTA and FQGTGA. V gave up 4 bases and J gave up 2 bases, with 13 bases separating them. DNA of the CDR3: TGTGCCAGCAGCTCCAGCGGTGAGACCACAGATACGCAGTATTTT. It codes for CASSSSGETTDTQYF.

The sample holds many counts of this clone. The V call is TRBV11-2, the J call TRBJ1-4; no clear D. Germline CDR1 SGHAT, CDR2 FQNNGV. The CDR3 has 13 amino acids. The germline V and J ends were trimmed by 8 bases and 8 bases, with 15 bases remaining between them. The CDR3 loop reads CASGRGSGEKLFF. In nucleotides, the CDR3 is TGTGCCAGCGGCCGGGGTTCCGGCGAAAAACTGTTTTTT.

This chain's CDR3 is CASSPSGSGGYEQYF. Here the CDR3 DNA reads TGCGCCAGCAGCCCTAGCGGGAGCGGGGGCTACGAGCAGTACTTC. The J gene is TRBJ2-7, the V gene TRBV5-1; 10 positions agree with TRBD2. Per the germline V gene, CDR1 is SGHRS and CDR2 is YFSETQ. Trimming cost V 4 bases and J 3 bases; bases outside gene matches: 7. The CDR3 consists of 15 residues.